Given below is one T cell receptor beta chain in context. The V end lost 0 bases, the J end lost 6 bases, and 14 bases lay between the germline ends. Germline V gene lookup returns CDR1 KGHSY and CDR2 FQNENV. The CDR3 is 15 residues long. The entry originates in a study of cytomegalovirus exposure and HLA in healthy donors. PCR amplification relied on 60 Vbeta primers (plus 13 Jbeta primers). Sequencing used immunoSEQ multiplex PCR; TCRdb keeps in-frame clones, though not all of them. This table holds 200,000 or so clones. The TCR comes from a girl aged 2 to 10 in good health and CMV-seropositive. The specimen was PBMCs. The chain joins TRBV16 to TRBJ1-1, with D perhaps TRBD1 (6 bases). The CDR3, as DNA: TGTGCCAGCAGCCAATCGGGGGCTGGGGTCGCTGAAGCTTTCTTT. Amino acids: CASSQSGAGVAEAFF.